The 2 T cell receptor beta chains below all came from one sample that was sequenced in a study of regulatory T cells in long-lasting Graves disease. As to time point: newly diagnosed GD, antithyroid drugs for less than 3 months. Extracted PBMC RNA gave rise to the TCR library. The TCR beta library used iRepertoire HTBI primers with Arm-PCR amplification of CDR3. A single record per CDR3 protein comes from TCRdb applying MiXCR to the multiplex PCR reads. Found here are roughly 430,000 distinct CDR3 sequences, around 17% of them singletons; the top ten hold about 11%. These data also featured in a second study, about T cells in Graves' hyperthyroidism and ophthalmopathy.

This sample comprised peripheral blood mononuclear cells (PBMCs), obtained at new diagnosis, from a patient treated with antithyroid drugs. The receptors were sampled from a woman aged 30 to 39 with Graves disease.

This clonotype was counted ten times or more. The chain joins TRBV6-2 or TRBV6-3 to TRBJ2-1, with 8 bases matching TRBD2. The CDR3 extends over 17 amino acids. Germline values: CDR1 MNHEY, CDR2 SVGEGT. V dropped 7 bases and J dropped 0; count of bases not matched to a gene: 11. CDR3 sequence: CASNKRLAGSSYNEQFF. The CDR3 DNA is TGTGCCAGCAACAAAAGGTTAGCGGGGAGCTCCTACAATGAGCAGTTCTTC.

This clonotype appeared many times. This sequence joins TRBV12-3 or TRBV12-4 and TRBJ2-5; D not certain. V was trimmed by 2 bases and J by 4 bases, leaving 8 bases between them. The CDR3 is 13 residues long. In DNA, the CDR3 is TGTGCCAGCAGTTTAAATCCAGGAGAGACCCAGTACTTC. Its translation is CASSLNPGETQYF.